Listed below are T cell receptor beta chains from one sample, sequenced in a study of blood T cells in healthy people across ages. TCRdb re-derived calls from the 5' RACE reads in MiXCR, one entry per CDR3 protein. Counted here are hundreds of thousands of distinct CDR3 sequences, about 30% occurring once; the ten biggest clones make up 17%. The source material was blood. The receptors come from a woman over 75 in good health. Each CDR3 is given with its conserved first and last residue. Fields, in order: CDR3 protein, CDR3 DNA, J gene, V gene, clone size, D gene. A D gene is named only where the DNA matches it firmly. Rows give clone size only sometimes, using once, few, many, or a class for an expanded clone.

CASSPLSVPQHF	TGTGCCAGCAGTCCCCTATCCGTGCCCCAGCATTTT	TRBJ1-5	TRBV6-2/TRBV6-3	many	NA
CASSYSGTQVNEQYF	TGTGCCAGCAGTTACTCAGGGACCCAAGTGAACGAGCAGTACTTC	TRBJ2-7	TRBV6-2/TRBV6-3	NA	NA
CASSQGRASFGNERFF	TGCGCCAGCAGCCAAGGGCGGGCGTCCTTCGGCAATGAGCGGTTCTTC	TRBJ2-1	TRBV4-3	few	NA
CASSYRGLHNSPLHF	TGTGCCAGCAGCTACAGGGGTTTGCATAATTCACCCCTCCACTTT	TRBJ1-6	TRBV6-2/TRBV6-3	many	TRBD1
CASSLKAAGELFF	TGCGCCAGCAGCTTGAAAGCCGCCGGGGAGCTGTTTTTT	TRBJ2-2	TRBV5-1	NA	NA
CASSYDGGGLTDTQYF	TGTGCCAGCAGTTACGACGGGGGGGGATTGACAGATACGCAGTATTTT	TRBJ2-3	TRBV6-6	many	TRBD2
CASNTRGFTEAFF	TGTGCCAGCAACACACGGGGGTTCACTGAAGCTTTCTTT	TRBJ1-1	TRBV2	few	NA
CASRLSRDTQYF	TGTGCCAGCAGATTGAGTCGGGATACGCAGTATTTT	TRBJ2-3	TRBV12-3/TRBV12-4	NA	NA
CASSLLVQAWTEAFF	TGTGCCAGCAGCTTATTAGTACAGGCGTGGACTGAAGCTTTCTTT	TRBJ1-1	TRBV7-2	few	NA
CSARDYRGDELFF	TGCAGTGCTAGAGACTACAGGGGGGATGAACTGTTTTTT	TRBJ1-4	TRBV20-1	many	TRBD1
CSALDGRETQYF	TGCAGTGCTTTAGACGGAAGGGAGACCCAGTACTTC	TRBJ2-5	TRBV20-1	many	NA
CAISVQGAAEAFF	TGTGCCATCAGTGTACAGGGGGCCGCTGAAGCTTTCTTT	TRBJ1-1	TRBV10-3	NA	TRBD1
CATSDTRTGTGELFF	TGTGCCACCAGTGATACCAGGACCGGTACCGGGGAGCTGTTTTTT	TRBJ2-2	TRBV24-1	NA	NA
CASSPGTGYTPEAFF	TGTGCCAGCAGCCCCGGGACAGGGTACACGCCTGAAGCTTTCTTT	TRBJ1-1	TRBV6-1	NA	TRBD1
CASSWGRGQGSNQPQHF	TGTGCCAGCAGTTGGGGGCGGGGGCAGGGAAGCAATCAGCCCCAGCATTTT	TRBJ1-5	TRBV12-3/TRBV12-4	many	NA
CASSLISGNTIYF	TGTGCCAGCAGCTTAATATCCGGAAACACCATATATTTT	TRBJ1-3	TRBV7-2	NA	NA
CASNYGGTGRDNEQFF	TGTGCCAGCAATTATGGGGGGACAGGGAGGGATAATGAGCAGTTCTTC	TRBJ2-1	TRBV19	once	TRBD1
CAWSPRGHGYTF	TGTGCCTGGAGCCCGCGGGGGCATGGCTACACCTTC	TRBJ1-2	TRBV30	few	NA